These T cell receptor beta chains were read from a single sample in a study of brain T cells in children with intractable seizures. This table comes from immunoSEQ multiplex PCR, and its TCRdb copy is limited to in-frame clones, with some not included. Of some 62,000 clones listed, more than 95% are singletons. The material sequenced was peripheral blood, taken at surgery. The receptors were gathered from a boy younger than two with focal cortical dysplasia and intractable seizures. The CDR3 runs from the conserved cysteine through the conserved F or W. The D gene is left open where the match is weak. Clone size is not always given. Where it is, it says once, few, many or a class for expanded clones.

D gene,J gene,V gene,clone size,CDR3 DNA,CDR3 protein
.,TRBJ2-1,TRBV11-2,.,TGTGCCAGCAGCCCTATTTGGGCGGGGTACAATGAGCAGTTCTTC,CASSPIWAGYNEQFF
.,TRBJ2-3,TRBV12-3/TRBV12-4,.,TGTGCCAGCAGTTTCTTGGATACGCAGTATTTT,CASSFLDTQYF
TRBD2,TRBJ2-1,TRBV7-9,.,TGTGCCAGCAGCCAACGGACTAGCGGGGTGGGTGAGCAGTTCTTC,CASSQRTSGVGEQFF
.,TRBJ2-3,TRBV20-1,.,TGCAGTGCTAGTACCGACTATAAGGGGCCAGCGGGTTTCACAGATACGCAGTATTTT,CSASTDYKGPAGFTDTQYF
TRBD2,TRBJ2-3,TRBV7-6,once,TGTGCCAGCAGCTTAGCGGTCGGGGGGGGCCTCACAGATACGCAGTATTTT,CASSLAVGGGLTDTQYF
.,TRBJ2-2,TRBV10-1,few,TGCGCCAGCAGTGAGGAGGGTTCGAACACCGGGGAGCTGTTTTTT,CASSEEGSNTGELFF
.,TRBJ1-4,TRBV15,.,TGTGCCACCAGCGGGGGGTGGGGCGAAGATGAAAAACTGTTTTTT,CATSGGWGEDEKLFF
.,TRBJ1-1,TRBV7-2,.,TGTGCCAGCAGCATGGCAGGGATTAGCACTGAAGCTTTCTTT,CASSMAGISTEAFF
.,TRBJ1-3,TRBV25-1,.,TGTGCCAGCACAGGGTCCTCTGGAAACACCATATATTTT,CASTGSSGNTIYF
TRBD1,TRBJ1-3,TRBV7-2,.,TGTGCCAGCAGCCCGACAGGGCTGGCGGGAAACACCATATATTTT,CASSPTGLAGNTIYF
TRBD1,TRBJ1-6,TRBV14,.,TGTGCCAGCAGCCGACAGGGCGTCAATTCACCCCTCCACTTT,CASSRQGVNSPLHF
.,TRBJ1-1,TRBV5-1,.,TGCGCCAGCAGCTCCGACAGTCACACTGAAGCTTTCTTT,CASSSDSHTEAFF
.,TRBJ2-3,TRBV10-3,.,TGTGCCATCAGTGAGGGGTTGGGGACAGATACGCAGTATTTT,CAISEGLGTDTQYF
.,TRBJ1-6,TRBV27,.,TGTGCCAGCAGAACCCAGGGTGGTTTCGGTTCACCCCTCCACTTT,CASRTQGGFGSPLHF
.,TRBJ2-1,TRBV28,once,TGTGCCAGCAGCCGCCTCAGGAGCTCCTACAATGAGCAGTTCTTC,CASSRLRSSYNEQFF
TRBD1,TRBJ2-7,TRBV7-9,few,TGTGCCAGCAGCGAGACAGGGTACGAGCAGTACTTC,CASSETGYEQYF
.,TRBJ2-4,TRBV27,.,TGTGCCAGCAGTTTGACAGCCTTAGCCAAAAACATTCAGTACTTC,CASSLTALAKNIQYF